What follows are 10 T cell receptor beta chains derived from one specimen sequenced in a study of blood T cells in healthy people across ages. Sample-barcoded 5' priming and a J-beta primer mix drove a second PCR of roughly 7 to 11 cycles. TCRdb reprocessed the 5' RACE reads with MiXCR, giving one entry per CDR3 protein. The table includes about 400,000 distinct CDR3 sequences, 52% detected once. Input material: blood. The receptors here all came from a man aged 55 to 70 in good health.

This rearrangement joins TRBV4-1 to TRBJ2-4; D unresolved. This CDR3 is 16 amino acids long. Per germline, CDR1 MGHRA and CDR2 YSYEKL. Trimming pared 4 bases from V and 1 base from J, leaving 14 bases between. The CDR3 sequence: CASSPSDRVAKNIQYF. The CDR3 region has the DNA TGCGCCAGCAGCCCCTCGGATAGGGTTGCCAAAAACATTCAGTACTTC.

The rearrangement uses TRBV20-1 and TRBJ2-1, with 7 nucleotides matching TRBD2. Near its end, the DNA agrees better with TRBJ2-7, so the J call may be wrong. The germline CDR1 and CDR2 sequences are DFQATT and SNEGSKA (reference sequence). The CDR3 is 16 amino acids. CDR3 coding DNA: TGCAGTGCTAGAGATTTGGAGCGAGCGGGAAAAAATGAGCAGTACTTC. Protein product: CSARDLERAGKNEQYF.

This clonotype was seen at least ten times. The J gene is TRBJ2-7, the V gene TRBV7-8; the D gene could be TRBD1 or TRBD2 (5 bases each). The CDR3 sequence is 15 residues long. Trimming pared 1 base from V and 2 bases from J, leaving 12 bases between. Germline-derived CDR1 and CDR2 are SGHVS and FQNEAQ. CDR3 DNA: TGTGCCAGCAGCTTAGAGGGGCTAGCTCCCTACGAGCAGTACTTC. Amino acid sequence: CASSLEGLAPYEQYF.

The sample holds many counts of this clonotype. This chain's CDR3 is CASSLRASGVGEQYF. In DNA form, the CDR3 reads TGTGCCAGCAGCTTAAGGGCTAGCGGCGTTGGGGAGCAGTACTTC. The gene calls are TRBV7-6 and TRBJ2-7, with TRBD2 identical over 7 bases. The CDR3 covers 15 residues. After removal of 2 bases from V and 7 bases from J, the junction contained 11 bases not matched to a gene. Germline V gene sequence: CDR1 SGHVS, CDR2 FNYEAQ.

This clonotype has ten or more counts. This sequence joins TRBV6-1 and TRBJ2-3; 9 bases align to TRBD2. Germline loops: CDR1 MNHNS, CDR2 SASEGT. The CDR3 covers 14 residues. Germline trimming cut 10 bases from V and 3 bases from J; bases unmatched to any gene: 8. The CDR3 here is CATTSGQGTDTQYF. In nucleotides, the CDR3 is TGTGCCACAACTAGCGGGCAGGGGACAGATACGCAGTATTTT.

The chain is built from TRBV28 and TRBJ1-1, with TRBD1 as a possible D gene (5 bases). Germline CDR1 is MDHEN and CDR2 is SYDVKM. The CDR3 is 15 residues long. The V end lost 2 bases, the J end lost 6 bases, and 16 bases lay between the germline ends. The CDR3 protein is CASSLVQQGGSEAFF. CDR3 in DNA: TGTGCCAGCAGTTTAGTCCAGCAGGGTGGGTCTGAAGCTTTCTTT.

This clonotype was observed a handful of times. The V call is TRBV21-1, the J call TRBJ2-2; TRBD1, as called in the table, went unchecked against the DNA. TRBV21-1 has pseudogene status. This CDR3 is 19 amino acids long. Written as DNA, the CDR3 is TGTGCCAGCAGCCCGGAGGTGGGGGACACTGGACCACCCACCGGGGAGCTGTTTTTT. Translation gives CASSPEVGDTGPPTGELFF.

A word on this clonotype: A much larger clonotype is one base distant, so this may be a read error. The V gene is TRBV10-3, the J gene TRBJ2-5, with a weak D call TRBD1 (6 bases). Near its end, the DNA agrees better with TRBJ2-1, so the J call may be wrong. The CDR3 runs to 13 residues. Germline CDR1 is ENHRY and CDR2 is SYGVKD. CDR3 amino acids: CAISRGVQETQFF. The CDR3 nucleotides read TGTGCCATCAGCAGGGGAGTCCAAGAGACCCAGTTCTTC.

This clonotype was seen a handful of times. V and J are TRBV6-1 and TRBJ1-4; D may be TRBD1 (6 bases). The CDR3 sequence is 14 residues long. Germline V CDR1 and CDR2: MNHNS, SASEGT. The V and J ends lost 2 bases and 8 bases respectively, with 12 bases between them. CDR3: CASSERGREEKLFF. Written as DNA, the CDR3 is TGTGCCAGCAGTGAACGGGGGCGGGAGGAAAAACTGTTTTTT.

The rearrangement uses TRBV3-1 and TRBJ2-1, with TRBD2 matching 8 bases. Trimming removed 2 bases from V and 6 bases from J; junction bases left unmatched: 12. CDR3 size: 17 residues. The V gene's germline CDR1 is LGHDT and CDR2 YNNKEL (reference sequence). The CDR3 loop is CASSQHRGGGLSNEQFF. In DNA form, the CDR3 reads TGTGCCAGCAGCCAACACCGGGGCGGGGGGCTTTCCAATGAGCAGTTCTTC.